This entry lists 25 T cell receptor beta chains sequenced from one sample in a study of graft-versus-host responses after intestinal transplantation. Libraries were prepared by immunoSEQ multiplex PCR; TCRdb keeps only in-frame clonotypes and omits some of them. Of about 100,000 clones listed, about 93% are singletons. Source: PBMCs, taken 450 to 460 days after intestinal transplant. The receptors originated from a human patient who received an intestinal transplant, so some T cells may come from the graft donor.

This chain uses TRBV9 with TRBJ2-1; D assignment may be TRBD1 or TRBD2 (5 bases each). Germline CDR1 and CDR2: SGDLS and YYNGEE. The CDR3 is 15 amino acids. Trimming pared 4 bases from V and 5 bases from J, leaving 16 bases between. The CDR3 sequence: CASSPGTRPDNEQFF. The CDR3 region has the DNA TGTGCCAGCAGCCCCGGGACGCGACCTGACAATGAGCAGTTCTTC.

On this clone: The germline gene is not matched at one end of the junction; a read error may be the cause. The J gene is TRBJ2-7, the V gene TRBV7-9; possible D gene TRBD1, 5 bases. The germline V gene encodes CDR1 SEHNR and CDR2 FQNEAQ (reference sequence). This CDR3 contains 14 residues. The chain's CDR3 is CASSPGPGSARALF. CDR3 sequence (DNA): TGTGCCAGCAGCCCCGGGCCGGGTTCGGCCAGGGCGTTGTTC.

This clone was picked up one time. This chain connects TRBV6-1 to TRBJ1-2; TRBD1 might be the D (5 bases). Deletions cut 6 bases from V and 6 bases from J, with 14 bases between. Looked up from germline, CDR1 is MNHNS and CDR2 is SASEGT. There are 13 residues in the CDR3. CDR3 protein: CASRAGLGNGYTF. CDR3 bases: TGTGCCAGCAGGGCAGGGCTGGGGAATGGCTACACCTTC.

This clone was picked up a small number of times. This chain uses TRBV5-1 with TRBJ1-2, with D perhaps matching TRBD1 (5 bases). CDR3 length equals 13 residues. Trimming took off 0 bases at V and 8 bases at J, with 11 bases between the two ends. Germline V gene data show CDR1 as SGHRS and CDR2 as YFSETQ. In nucleotides, the CDR3 is TGCGCCAGCAGCTTGGGGACACTGGGGGGCTACACCTTC. Translating gives CASSLGTLGGYTF.

The chain links TRBV10-3 to TRBJ1-4, with D uncertain. Germline assignment: CDR1 ENHRY and CDR2 SYGVKD. V gave up 6 bases and J gave up 4 bases, with 9 bases separating them. The CDR3 length is 13 residues. DNA for the CDR3: TGTGCCATCAGCAGCCAAATTAATGAAAAACTGTTTTTT. It codes for CAISSQINEKLFF.

V gene TRBV5-3 combines with J gene TRBJ1-4, with D unclear. TRBV5-3 is an ORF, and what it does is uncertain. V lost 10 bases and J lost 0, with 10 bases in between. This CDR3 is built from 13 residues. The CDR3 DNA is TGTGCCCTGGCGGGAGCAACTAATGAAAAACTGTTTTTT. It yields the protein CALAGATNEKLFF.

The chain employs TRBV7-3 and TRBJ2-3; D gene ambiguous. This CDR3 region has 15 residues. V was trimmed by 5 bases and J by 0 bases, leaving 12 bases between them. In germline, CDR1 is SGHTA, CDR2 FQGTGA. This CDR3 is CASSPSRISTDTQYF. The CDR3 nucleotides read TGTGCCAGCAGCCCGAGCCGAATTAGCACAGATACGCAGTATTTT. Drawing the rest from reference TRBV7-3 and TRBJ2-3, the complete variable domain is GAGVSQTPSNKVTEKGKYVELRCDPISGHTALYWYRQSLGQGPEFLIYFQGTGAADDSGLPNDRFFAVRPEGSVSTLKIQRTERGDSAVYLCASSPSRISTDTQYFGPGTRLTVL.

The gene calls are TRBV10-2 and TRBJ1-2; 7 nucleotides match TRBD1. The V gene's germline CDR1 is WSHSY and CDR2 SAAADI. This CDR3 contains 17 residues. V trimming: 4 bases; J trimming: 4 bases; junction bases outside the gene matches: 15. As DNA, the CDR3 is TGCGCCAGCAGTGGGGAGGGGACAGACCCACTGGGCTATGGCTACACCTTC. Its translation: CASSGEGTDPLGYGYTF.

V is TRBV13 and J is TRBJ1-2; 7 bases fit TRBD1. Trimming took 3 bases from V and 5 from J; bases not matched to a gene: 12. The CDR3 runs 16 residues. Germline CDR1 is PRHDT and CDR2 is FYEKMQ (reference sequence). CDR3 protein: CASSFRTKQGLYGYTF. As DNA, the CDR3 is TGTGCCAGCAGCTTTCGGACCAAACAGGGGTTGTATGGCTACACCTTC. The full variable domain, completed using reference TRBV13 and TRBJ1-2, is AAGVIQSPRHLIKEKRETATLKCYPIPRHDTVYWYQQGPGQDPQFLISFYEKMQSDKGSIPDRFSAQQFSDYHSELNMSSLELGDSALYFCASSFRTKQGLYGYTFGSGTRLTVV.

The rearrangement joins TRBV6-5 to TRBJ1-3; D is unresolved. The V gene's germline CDR1 is MNHEY and CDR2 SVGAGI. Trimming removed 7 bases at V and 2 bases at J, with 12 bases between. This CDR3 spans 14 amino acids. DNA of the CDR3: TGTGCCAGCAATCCCCGGGGTCCTGGAAACACCATATATTTT. This encodes CASNPRGPGNTIYF.

This chain connects TRBV19 to TRBJ2-3, with D possibly TRBD2 on 6 matching bases. Trimming removed 5 bases from V and 4 bases from J, with 10 bases in between. Germline V lookup: CDR1 LNHDA, CDR2 SQIVND (reference sequence). This CDR3 has 13 amino acids. DNA of the CDR3: TGTGCCAGTAGTTGGGGCGGGGCAGATACGCAGTATTTT. This sequence encodes CASSWGGADTQYF.

The CDR3 nucleotides are TGTGCCAGCACCGGGACAGATTATAGCAATCAGCCCCAGCATTTT. It encodes CASTGTDYSNQPQHF. This sequence joins TRBV6-6 and TRBJ1-5; TRBD1 agrees at 7 bases. The CDR3 sequence is 15 residues long. The J segment lost 0 bases and the V segment lost 7 bases, leaving 6 bases of the junction unmatched. CDR1 is MNHNY and CDR2 is SVGAGI in the germline V gene (reference sequence).

V and J are TRBV2 and TRBJ2-5; 10 bases are a match to TRBD2. The CDR3 contains 15 residues. Germline loops: CDR1 SNHLY, CDR2 FYNNEI. V lost 6 bases to trimming and J lost 5 bases; unmatched junction nucleotides: 9. CDR3 amino acids: CASRAGGPLHETQYF. Here the CDR3 DNA reads TGTGCCAGCAGAGCGGGGGGGCCTCTTCACGAGACCCAGTACTTC.

The V and J genes are TRBV6-1 and TRBJ2-7; 10 positions agree with TRBD1. Trimming cost V 8 bases and J 6 bases; bases outside gene matches: 10. This CDR3 spans 14 amino acids. Germline V gene sequence: CDR1 MNHNS, CDR2 SASEGT. The CDR3 sequence is CASRRDRGPSEQYF. In nucleotides, the CDR3 is TGTGCCAGCCGCCGGGACAGGGGCCCTTCCGAGCAGTACTTC.

The chain is built from TRBV12-5 and TRBJ1-6; D remains ambiguous. V lost 2 bases, J lost 0 bases, and 20 bases lay in between. Germline CDR1 reads LGHNT; CDR2 reads FRNRAP. The CDR3 is 20 residues long. CDR3 coding DNA: TGTGCTAGTGGTTTGTTACGGGCCCTCCAAGGAAGCTCCTATAATTCACCCCTCCACTTT. It codes for CASGLLRALQGSSYNSPLHF.

This chain joins TRBV27 and TRBJ2-3; no definite D call. The CDR3 consists of 13 residues. Germline lookup yields CDR1 MNHEY and CDR2 SMNVEV (reference sequence). Trimming took off 6 bases at V and 2 bases at J, with 9 bases between the two ends. CDR3 sequence: CASSPKFTDTQYF. CDR3 DNA: TGTGCCAGCAGCCCCAAATTCACAGATACGCAGTATTTT.

The rearrangement joins TRBV4-1 to TRBJ2-7; D perhaps matches TRBD1 (5 bases). Germline V lookup: CDR1 MGHRA, CDR2 YSYEKL. Trimming stripped 0 bases from V and 3 bases from J, with 12 bases between. This CDR3 is 15 amino acids long. The CDR3 spells CASSQEYRSLYEQYF. As DNA, the CDR3 is TGCGCCAGCAGCCAAGAATACAGGTCCCTCTACGAGCAGTACTTC.

The chain has TRBV6-5 and TRBJ2-5; D possibly corresponds to TRBD2 (5 bases). There are 14 residues in the CDR3. CDR1 is MNHEY and CDR2 is SVGAGI in the germline V gene. Trimming removed 4 bases at V and 1 base at J, with 10 bases between. The CDR3 region has the DNA TGTGCCAGCAGTTCGGGGTTTTCCCAAGAGACCCAGTACTTC. Translating gives CASSSGFSQETQYF.

The CDR3 DNA sequence: TGTGCCAGCAGCGCCACAAAGCAGAGAAACACTGAAGCTTTCTTT. Protein sequence: CASSATKQRNTEAFF. The chain joins TRBV9 to TRBJ1-1; D not certain. Germline CDR1 is SGDLS and CDR2 is YYNGEE. V lost 3 bases, J lost 2 bases, and 14 bases lay in between. This CDR3 region has 15 residues.

The chain joins TRBV2 to TRBJ1-5; TRBD1 matches 9 bases. Germline loops: CDR1 SNHLY, CDR2 FYNNEI. The J segment lost 0 bases and the V segment lost 3 bases, leaving 12 bases of the junction unmatched. This CDR3 is built from 19 residues. CDR3: CASSDADRGVPHSNQPQHF. For the CDR3, the DNA is TGTGCCAGCAGTGACGCCGACAGGGGGGTCCCCCATAGCAATCAGCCCCAGCATTTT. Based on the CDR3 plus reference TRBV2 and TRBJ1-5, the full variable domain is EPEVTQTPSHQVTQMGQEVILRCVPISNHLYFYWYRQILGQKVEFLVSFYNNEISEKSEIFDDQFSVERPDGSNFTLKIRSTKLEDSAMYFCASSDADRGVPHSNQPQHFGDGTRLSIL.

V gene TRBV27 combines with J gene TRBJ2-1, with D perhaps TRBD2 (5 bases). The germline V and J ends were trimmed by 5 bases and 9 bases, with 20 bases remaining between them. The germline CDR1 and CDR2 sequences are MNHEY and SMNVEV (reference sequence). The CDR3 runs 15 residues. Written as DNA, the CDR3 is TGTGCCAGCAGTCGTGGTCCCGGGGTTAGGGTTGAGCAGTTCTTC. It yields the protein CASSRGPGVRVEQFF.

The chain employs TRBV19 and TRBJ1-6; no firm D call. Germline V lookup: CDR1 LNHDA, CDR2 SQIVND (reference sequence). CDR3 length: 13 residues. V was pared by 3 bases and J by 10 bases, with 10 bases between. This CDR3 reads CASSIGQDSPLHF. The CDR3 bases are TGTGCCAGTAGTATTGGGCAGGACTCACCCCTCCACTTT.

CDR3 sequence (DNA): TGTGCCAGCATGTTCTTCAATTCACCCCTCCACTTT. Translated: CASMFFNSPLHF. The chain recombines TRBV6-1 with TRBJ1-6; no reliable D call. The CDR3 length is 12 residues. V gave up 7 bases and J gave up 7 bases, with 8 bases separating them. Germline V gene lookup returns CDR1 MNHNS and CDR2 SASEGT.

V and J are TRBV5-5 and TRBJ1-5, with D possibly being TRBD1 (6 bases). V shed 3 bases and J shed 0 bases, with 19 bases lying between them. Germline lookup yields CDR1 SGHKS and CDR2 YYEKEE (reference sequence). The CDR3 length is 18 residues. The CDR3 nucleotides read TGTGCCAGCAGCTGGGAGGGGGGGACCCCATATAGCAATCAGCCCCAGCATTTT. This sequence encodes CASSWEGGTPYSNQPQHF.

CDR3 nucleotide sequence: TGTGCCAGCAGCTGGGGGTCGAACACTGAAGCTTTCTTT. It specifies CASSWGSNTEAFF. The chain has TRBV7-3 and TRBJ1-1; tentative D call: TRBD1 (5 bases). The V end lost 4 bases, the J end lost 1 base, and 7 bases lay between the germline ends. The germline V gene has CDR1 SGHTA and CDR2 FQGTGA. CDR3 length: 13 residues.